This TCR beta chain originates from a study of Ad26.COV2.S vaccination and SARS-CoV-2 variants. Specified treatment: around 19 received Ad26.COV2.S at low or high dose, single or two shots; five or six received placebo; per-sample allocation not given. Samples were taken on day 63 after the first vaccine or placebo injection. Based in Boston, the donor was an adult of 18-55 years. Measured with immunoSEQ multiplex PCR; TCRdb has only the in-frame clones, and not every one. Of about 350,000 clones in the sample, 75% to 90% were seen once. Germline CDR1 and CDR2: SNHLY and FYNNEI. V lost 6 bases to trimming and J lost 7 bases, with 13 bases between them. The length of the CDR3 is 14 residues. This clone came up a few times.

This sample comprised peripheral blood, obtained in a trial of Ad26.COV2.S vaccine versus placebo. This receptor was taken from a person aged 18-60 years who received the Ad26.COV2.S COVID-19 vaccine or a placebo. V and J are TRBV2 and TRBJ1-6; maybe TRBD1 (5 bases). CDR3 nucleotides: TGTGCCAGCAGCGAGTTGGCAGGGAATTCACCCCTCCACTTT. Its translation is CASSELAGNSPLHF.